Listed below are T cell receptor beta chains from one sample, sequenced in a study of PD-1 blockade in classical Hodgkin lymphoma. Sequenced by immunoSEQ multiplex PCR; TCRdb stores in-frame clones only, minus some. The sample yields about 21,000 clones, about 83% seen once. Sequenced sample: CD8+ T cells from blood. These receptors were taken from a human donor with classical Hodgkin lymphoma. The conserved cysteine and the conserved F or W are not part of the CDR3 here.

J: TRBJ1-2; V: TRBV7-9; CDR3: ASSLGGGDGYT
J: TRBJ2-3; V: TRBV7-7; CDR3: ASSLLTSGVDTQY
J: TRBJ1-1; V: TRBV5-6; CDR3: ASSLRSSTEAF
J: TRBJ2-2; V: TRBV13; CDR3: ASSLIQATGELF
J: TRBJ2-3; V: TRBV20-1; CDR3: SAREYHAQY
J: TRBJ2-3; V: TRBV11-2; CDR3: ASSLGSGDTQY
J: TRBJ2-3; V: TRBV7-9; CDR3: ASSSTSGASTDTQY
J: TRBJ2-7; V: TRBV14; CDR3: ASGASYEQY
J: TRBJ1-1; V: TRBV10-3; CDR3: ASGHGTEAF
J: TRBJ1-1; V: TRBV4-3; CDR3: ASSQKASNTEAF